The 30 T cell receptor beta chains below come from one sample, sequenced in a study of cytomegalovirus exposure and HLA in healthy donors. 13 Jbeta primers and 60 Vbeta primers were used for the PCR. Using immunoSEQ multiplex PCR, the repertoire was profiled, and TCRdb retains in-frame clones only, with some absent. The sample lists about 180,000 clones; 75% to 85% were seen once. Sequencing was performed on PBMCs. All receptors derive from a woman in her twenties or thirties in good health and CMV-seronegative.

This sequence joins TRBV14 and TRBJ2-5; maybe TRBD2 (5 bases). The CDR3 is 15 residues long. Between the trimmed V and J ends, which lost 0 bases and 11 bases, there was a span of 19 bases. Germline lookup yields CDR1 SGHDN and CDR2 FVKESK. CDR3 in amino acids: CASSQDGVGPRRQYF. CDR3 nucleotides: TGTGCCAGCAGCCAAGACGGGGTGGGTCCCCGCCGGCAGTACTTC.

On this clone itself: The junction departs from germline at one end; a sequencing error may be responsible. The chain has TRBV6-1 and TRBJ2-6; D is possibly TRBD1 (5 bases). CDR3 length equals 17 residues. Germline V CDR1 and CDR2: MNHNS, SASEGT. CDR3 DNA: TGTGCCAGCAGTGAAGATTTGGTGGCTGCTGGGGCCAACGGCCTGACTTTC. Translated, it gives CASSEDLVAAGANGLTF.

The chain combines TRBV21-1 with TRBJ2-4; the D call in the table, TRBD1, was not verified against the DNA. TRBV21-1 is marked as a pseudogene. This CDR3 is built from 18 residues. CDR3 nucleotide sequence: TGTGCCAGCAGCAAATGGCAGGGTGATGGGGTGGCCAAAAACATTCAGTACTTC. Translating gives CASSKWQGDGVAKNIQYF.

The rearrangement joins TRBV28 to TRBJ2-7; 15 bases map to TRBD2. There are 17 residues in the CDR3. Looked up from germline, CDR1 is MDHEN and CDR2 is SYDVKM. J lost 3 bases, V lost 5 bases, and 8 bases had no gene match. The CDR3 DNA reads TGTGCCAGCAGTAGGACTAGCGGGAGGGTACCCTACTACGAGCAGTACTTC. It yields the protein CASSRTSGRVPYYEQYF.

About this clone: This CDR3 is also generated by other DNA sequences in the sample. The gene calls are TRBV30 and TRBJ1-1, with D tentatively TRBD1 (5 bases). V gave up 8 bases and J gave up 3 bases, with 28 bases separating them. Germline CDR1 and CDR2: GTSNPN and SVGIG (reference sequence). CDR3 length: 17 amino acids. CDR3 region: CAQEPLYYRSPDTEAFF. Written as DNA, the CDR3 is TGTGCCCAAGAACCCCTATATTACAGGAGCCCAGACACTGAAGCTTTCTTT.

The V call is TRBV5-4, the J call TRBJ2-7; 8 bases are shared with TRBD1. V trimming: 2 bases; J trimming: 0 bases; junction bases outside the gene matches: 1. Germline V gene data show CDR1 as SGHNT and CDR2 as YYREEE (reference sequence). The CDR3 extends over 14 amino acids. The CDR3 nucleotides read TGTGCCAGCAGCTTACAGGGGGGCTCCTACGAGCAGTACTTC. It translates to CASSLQGGSYEQYF. Supplemented by reference TRBV5-4 and TRBJ2-7, the full variable domain reads ETGVTQSPTHLIKTRGQQVTLRCSSQSGHNTVSWYQQALGQGPQFIFQYYREEENGRGNFPPRFSGLQFPNYSSELNVNALELDDSALYLCASSLQGGSYEQYFGPGTRLTVT.

This clone was observed once. V gene TRBV2 combines with J gene TRBJ2-2, with 9 positions matching TRBD2. The germline gives CDR1 SNHLY, CDR2 FYNNEI. The CDR3 is made up of 18 amino acids. The V segment lost 0 bases and the J segment 2 bases; nucleotides outside the gene matches: 7. The CDR3 spells CASSEAGLAGANTGELFF. The DNA for the CDR3 is TGTGCCAGCAGTGAAGCAGGGTTAGCGGGGGCCAACACCGGGGAGCTGTTTTTT.

The chain is built from TRBV29-1 and TRBJ1-3, with 9 bases that match TRBD1. The V gene end was trimmed by 7 bases and the J gene end by 1 base; junction bases not matched to a gene: 8. Germline V gives CDR1 SQVTM, CDR2 ANQGSEA. This CDR3 spans 15 amino acids. CDR3 in DNA: TGCAGCGCCATCAGGGGGACAGGGTCTGGAAACACCATATATTTT. Its translation: CSAIRGTGSGNTIYF.

V and J are TRBV27 and TRBJ2-3, with TRBD2 identical over 7 bases. V lost 7 bases, J lost 0 bases, and 13 bases stayed unmatched. CDR3 size: 17 residues. Germline V gene sequence: CDR1 MNHEY, CDR2 SMNVEV (reference sequence). CDR3 loop: CASTALASGSSTDTQYF. The CDR3 DNA follows: TGTGCCAGCACCGCGTTGGCTAGCGGCTCTAGCACAGATACGCAGTATTTT.

The chain carries TRBV6-1 and TRBJ1-1, with 8 positions matching TRBD1. Per germline, CDR1 MNHNS and CDR2 SASEGT. The CDR3 is made up of 16 amino acids. With V trimmed by 3 bases and J by 0 bases, 6 bases remained unmatched. The CDR3 DNA reads as TGTGCCAGCAGTGAGGGCTGGGGACAGGTGAACACTGAAGCTTTCTTT. The encoded protein is CASSEGWGQVNTEAFF.

With regard to this clone: Mismatch with germline at one junction end may stem from a read error. The chain couples TRBV7-9 to TRBJ2-7; 10 positions match TRBD2. The V gene's germline CDR1 is SEHNR and CDR2 FQNEAQ (reference sequence). The CDR3 loop spans 16 amino acids. The CDR3 DNA reads TGTTCCAGCAGCTTAGTGTACGCGACTAGCGGGTACGAGCAGTACTTC. Its translation is CSSSLVYATSGYEQYF.

With regard to this clone: An end of the junction differs from the germline gene, which may be a read error. This chain joins TRBV7-9 and TRBJ2-5; TRBD1 agrees at 8 bases. The germline CDR1 and CDR2 sequences are SEHNR and FQNEAQ (reference sequence). The CDR3 consists of 17 residues. The CDR3 loop is CSSSLDPGTGWGETQYF. The CDR3 DNA sequence: TGTTCCAGCAGCTTAGACCCCGGGACAGGCTGGGGGGAGACCCAGTACTTC.

This chain links TRBV4-1 with TRBJ2-1; the D is unclear. The CDR3 loop spans 13 amino acids. Trimming took off 6 bases at V and 3 bases at J, with 9 bases between the two ends. Germline V lookup: CDR1 MGHRA, CDR2 YSYEKL. CDR3 nucleotide sequence: TGCGCCAGCAGACCCGACAACTACAATGAGCAGTTCTTC. Amino acids: CASRPDNYNEQFF.

The chain couples TRBV27 to TRBJ2-7; 9 bases are shared with TRBD1. The V gene's germline CDR1 is MNHEY and CDR2 SMNVEV (reference sequence). Germline trimming cut 5 bases from V and 3 bases from J; bases unmatched to any gene: 8. The CDR3 is 15 amino acids. The CDR3 loop is CASSPDWDRDYEQYF. The CDR3 DNA reads TGTGCCAGCAGTCCGGATTGGGACAGGGACTACGAGCAGTACTTC.

The chain combines TRBV7-8 with TRBJ1-2, with 9 bases aligning to TRBD1. Germline CDR1 SGHVS, CDR2 FQNEAQ. The CDR3 length is 15 residues. Trimming took 2 bases from V and 5 from J; bases not matched to a gene: 6. CDR3 sequence: CASSLFPGTGYGYTF. The CDR3 DNA reads TGTGCCAGCAGCTTATTCCCCGGGACAGGGTATGGCTACACCTTC.

The J gene is TRBJ1-4, the V gene TRBV19; tentatively, D is TRBD1 (5 bases). Germline assignment: CDR1 LNHDA and CDR2 SQIVND (reference sequence). Trimming cost V 4 bases and J 7 bases, with 16 bases left between them. The CDR3 is made up of 15 amino acids. The CDR3 DNA sequence: TGTGCCAGTAGTAAAAAGGCGGGGACGAGTGAAAAACTGTTTTTT. It is translated as CASSKKAGTSEKLFF.

This clone was seen only once. J is TRBJ1-5 and V is TRBV19; D ambiguous. Germline values: CDR1 LNHDA, CDR2 SQIVND (reference sequence). Between the trimmed V and J ends, which lost 7 bases and 0 bases, there was a span of 7 bases. The CDR3 loop spans 13 amino acids. The CDR3, as DNA: TGTGCCAGTACCCAGTATAGCAATCAGCCCCAGCATTTT. The encoded protein is CASTQYSNQPQHF.

The sample holds a few counts of this clone. As DNA, the CDR3 is TGTGCCAGCAGCTTAGGCGGCCAGCCTAATCAGCCCCAGCATTTT. Translation gives CASSLGGQPNQPQHF. This chain joins TRBV7-2 and TRBJ1-5, with unresolved D. The length of the CDR3 is 15 residues. V lost 1 base to trimming and J lost 4 bases, with 11 bases between them. Germline values: CDR1 SGHTA, CDR2 FQGNSA. The whole variable domain, remainder taken from reference TRBV7-2 and TRBJ1-5, is GAGVSQSPSNKVTEKGKDVELRCDPISGHTALYWYRQSLGQGLEFLIYFQGNSAPDKSGLPSDRFSAERTGGSVSTLTIQRTQQEDSAVYLCASSLGGQPNQPQHFGDGTRLSIL.

The chain is built from TRBV9 and TRBJ2-2; TRBD2 might be the D (5 bases). CDR1 is SGDLS and CDR2 is YYNGEE in the germline V gene. Trimming cost V 3 bases and J 1 base, with 16 bases left between them. The CDR3 sequence is 17 residues long. The CDR3 bases are TGTGCCAGCAGCGCCTGGACGGACTTGTGGAACACCGGGGAGCTGTTTTTT. Translated: CASSAWTDLWNTGELFF.

The chain has TRBV9 and TRBJ2-7; maybe TRBD1 (6 bases). The CDR3 totals 15 residues. Trimming stripped 0 bases from V and 4 bases from J, with 14 bases between. The germline CDR1 and CDR2 sequences are SGDLS and YYNGEE. The CDR3 reads CASSVGLGHKYEQYF. CDR3 nucleotides: TGTGCCAGCAGCGTAGGTTTGGGACACAAATACGAGCAGTACTTC.

The chain joins TRBV6-4 to TRBJ1-1; 7 bases agree with TRBD1. The germline V gene has CDR1 MRHNA and CDR2 SNTAGT. This CDR3 has 14 amino acids. V was clipped by 2 bases and J by 6 bases; unmatched bases: 6. In nucleotides, the CDR3 is TGTGCCAGCAGTGACACCGACACAGGGGCTGAAGCTTTCTTT. Its translation is CASSDTDTGAEAFF.

V gene TRBV6-1 combines with J gene TRBJ1-1, with TRBD1 identical over 7 bases. The junction had 5 bases not matched to a gene; V was cut back by 1 base and J by 3 bases. The CDR3 extends over 15 amino acids. Germline V gives CDR1 MNHNS, CDR2 SASEGT. In DNA form, the CDR3 reads TGTGCCAGCAGTGAAGGCGGGACAGCTTACACTGAAGCTTTCTTT. It codes for CASSEGGTAYTEAFF.

This clone was recorded a few times. For the CDR3, the DNA is TGTGCCAGCAGCTTAGGGGGCCTACCACCTGAAGCTTTCTTT. Translating gives CASSLGGLPPEAFF. The chain recombines TRBV5-4 with TRBJ1-1; TRBD1 aligns across 7 bases. Trimming removed 2 bases from V and 6 bases from J; junction bases left unmatched: 7. CDR3 length equals 14 residues. Per germline, CDR1 SGHNT and CDR2 YYREEE (reference sequence).

The chain employs TRBV5-1 and TRBJ2-2, with TRBD2 matching 15 bases. CDR3 length: 16 residues. Germline-derived CDR1 and CDR2 are SGHRS and YFSETQ. V gave up 4 bases and J gave up 5 bases; unmatched junction bases: 3. CDR3 nucleotides: TGCGCCAGCAGCACCGGACTAGCGGGGGGGACCGGGGAGCTGTTTTTT. Translating gives CASSTGLAGGTGELFF.

This clone was observed once. The chain employs TRBV28 and TRBJ2-5, with 8 bases matching TRBD1. The CDR3 has 16 residues. The germline CDR1 and CDR2 sequences are MDHEN and SYDVKM. Trimming took 7 bases from V and 3 from J; bases not matched to a gene: 13. The CDR3 sequence: CASTMRTGWDEETQYF. In nucleotides, the CDR3 is TGTGCCAGCACCATGAGGACAGGGTGGGATGAAGAGACCCAGTACTTC.

This chain uses TRBV2 with TRBJ1-6; D remains unclear. The CDR3 sequence is 13 residues long. Germline V gives CDR1 SNHLY, CDR2 FYNNEI. Trimming removed 4 bases at V and 8 bases at J, with 9 bases between. CDR3 DNA sequence: TGTGCCAGCAGTGGGAGCGGGGATTCACCCCTCCACTTT. Amino acid sequence: CASSGSGDSPLHF.

The V and J genes are TRBV10-3 and TRBJ1-4; 8 bases are a match to TRBD1. In germline, CDR1 is ENHRY, CDR2 SYGVKD. The CDR3 contains 15 residues. The V gene end was trimmed by 4 bases and the J gene end by 3 bases; junction bases not matched to a gene: 4. This CDR3 reads CAISANRGSNEKLFF. The CDR3 nucleotides read TGTGCCATCAGTGCAAACAGGGGGTCTAATGAAAAACTGTTTTTT.

The chain has TRBV5-4 and TRBJ2-3; tentative D call: TRBD2 (6 bases). Trimming left V 4 bases short and J 1 base short, with 10 bases between. This CDR3 contains 14 residues. Germline V gives CDR1 SGHNT, CDR2 YYREEE (reference sequence). CDR3 DNA sequence: TGTGCCAGCAGCACGCCGGGGGGCACAGATACGCAGTATTTT. It is translated as CASSTPGGTDTQYF.

DNA of the CDR3: TGTGCCAGCAAGTCCCCCGGGGGCACAGATACGCAGTATTTT. Protein: CASKSPGGTDTQYF. This chain joins TRBV6-5 and TRBJ2-3; D might be TRBD2 (5 bases). Germline V gives CDR1 MNHEY, CDR2 SVGAGI. The CDR3 runs 14 residues. The V and J ends lost 7 bases and 1 base respectively, with 12 bases between them.

This chain connects TRBV6-6 to TRBJ2-7, with D maybe TRBD1 (6 bases). V was shortened by 7 bases and J by 10 bases, with 14 bases between the two germline ends. This CDR3 is 11 amino acids long. CDR1 is MNHNY and CDR2 is SVGAGI in the germline V gene (reference sequence). The CDR3 DNA follows: TGTGCCAGCACCCAGGGGAACGTACAGTACTTC. This encodes CASTQGNVQYF.